This TCR beta chain was captured by sequencing in a study of T cell changes during pregnancy in multiple sclerosis (dated by TCRdb to about 2019). Background on the whole study: The study looked at changes in the T cell repertoire across pregnancy in women with multiple sclerosis.

The CDR3 numbers 11 residues from cysteine through phenylalanine. Kept here is only the CDR3 DNA, which spans 33 bases and is read in frame from base 1. V and J are truncated by 3 bases and 7 bases respectively, leaving an intervening sequence of 6 bases. From a lookup of the germline V gene, CDR1 and CDR2 are MDHEN and SYDVKM. The library was prepared using the immunoSEQ multiplex PCR assay. TCRdb mirrors the immuneACCESS table, restricted to in-frame sequences. Some clones are absent from its copies; in checked studies, under half trace to an unresolved V gene, and the reason for the others is unknown. For this sample there are tens of thousands of clones; approximately 95% appear just once. The ten largest clones represent more than 0.12% of the sample. About this clone: Which antigen it targets is not known. Base qualities are not recorded, but no much larger clone differs from it by a single base.

The clonotype originates from a female donor with multiple sclerosis, enrolled in a pregnancy study. This sequence uses TRBV28 and TRBJ1-2, with an unclear D gene assignment. Sequencing used CD4+ T cells from peripheral blood mononuclear cells, obtained after pregnancy. CDR3 reads: CASSFFFGYTF. The DNA sequence reads TGTGCCAGCAGTTTTTTCTTTGGCTACACCTTC.